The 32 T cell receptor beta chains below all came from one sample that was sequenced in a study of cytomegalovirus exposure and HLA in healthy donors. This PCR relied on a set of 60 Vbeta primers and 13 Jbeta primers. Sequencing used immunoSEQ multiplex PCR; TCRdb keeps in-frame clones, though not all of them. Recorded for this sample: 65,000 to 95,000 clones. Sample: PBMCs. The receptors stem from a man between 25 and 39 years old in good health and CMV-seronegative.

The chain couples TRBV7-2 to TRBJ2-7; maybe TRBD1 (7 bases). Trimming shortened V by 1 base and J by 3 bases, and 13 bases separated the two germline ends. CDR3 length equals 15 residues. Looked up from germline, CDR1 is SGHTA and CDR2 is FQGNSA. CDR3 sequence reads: CASSLDGRGVYEQYF. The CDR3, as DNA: TGTGCCAGCAGCTTAGACGGCAGGGGGGTCTACGAGCAGTACTTC.

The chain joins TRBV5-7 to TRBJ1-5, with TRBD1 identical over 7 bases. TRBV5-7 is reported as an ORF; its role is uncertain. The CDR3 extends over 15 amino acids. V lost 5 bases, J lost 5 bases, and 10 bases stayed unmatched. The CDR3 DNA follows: TGTGCCAGCAGGACGGCCGTAGGGGGCTATCAGCCCCAGCATTTT. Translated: CASRTAVGGYQPQHF.

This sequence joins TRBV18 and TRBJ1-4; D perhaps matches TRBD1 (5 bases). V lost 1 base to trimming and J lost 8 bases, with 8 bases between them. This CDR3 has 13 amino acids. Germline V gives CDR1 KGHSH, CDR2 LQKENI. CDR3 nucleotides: TGTGCCAGCTCACCACTGGACACCGAAAAACTGTTTTTT. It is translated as CASSPLDTEKLFF.

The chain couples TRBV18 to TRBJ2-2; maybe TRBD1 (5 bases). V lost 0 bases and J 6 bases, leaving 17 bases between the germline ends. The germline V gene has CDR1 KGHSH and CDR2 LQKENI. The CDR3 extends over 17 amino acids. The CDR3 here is CASSPPNRRSLAGELFF. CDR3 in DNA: TGTGCCAGCTCACCACCGAACAGGCGGTCATTAGCCGGGGAGCTGTTTTTT.

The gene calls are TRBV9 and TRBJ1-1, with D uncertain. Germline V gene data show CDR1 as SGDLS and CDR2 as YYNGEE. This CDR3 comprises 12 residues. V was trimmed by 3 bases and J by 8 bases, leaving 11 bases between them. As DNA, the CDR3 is TGTGCCAGCAGCGCAGAGGGCGGGGAAGCTTTCTTT. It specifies CASSAEGGEAFF.

The CDR3 nucleotides are TGTGCCAGCAGTGCCGGGACAGGGAACTATGGCTACACCTTC. Translation gives CASSAGTGNYGYTF. This rearrangement joins TRBV2 to TRBJ1-2, with 9 bases fitting TRBD1. CDR3 length: 14 amino acids. Losses at the gene ends were 4 bases for V and 2 bases for J; bases not matched to a gene: 2. Germline V gene data show CDR1 as SNHLY and CDR2 as FYNNEI.

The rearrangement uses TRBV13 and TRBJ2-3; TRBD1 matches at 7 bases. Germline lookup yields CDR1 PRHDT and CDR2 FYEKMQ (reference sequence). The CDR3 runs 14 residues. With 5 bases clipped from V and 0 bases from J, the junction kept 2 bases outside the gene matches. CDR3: CASSTGQSTDTQYF. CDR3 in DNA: TGTGCCAGCAGCACGGGACAGAGCACAGATACGCAGTATTTT.

The CDR3 here is CASSLWQEQETQYF. CDR3 nucleotides: TGCGCCAGCAGCTTATGGCAGGAACAAGAGACCCAGTACTTC. This chain connects TRBV5-1 to TRBJ2-5; D remains unclear. The CDR3 extends over 14 amino acids. Germline assignment: CDR1 SGHRS and CDR2 YFSETQ. Between the trimmed V and J ends, which lost 2 bases and 2 bases, there was a span of 10 bases.

In nucleotides, the CDR3 is TGTGCCAGCAGCTTAGATCCAGGCTACCAGCCCCAGCATTTT. Translation gives CASSLDPGYQPQHF. The chain is built from TRBV5-5 and TRBJ1-5; no clear D gene. This CDR3 comprises 14 residues. The ends were cut back, 2 bases at V and 7 bases at J, with 13 bases in the middle. The V gene's germline CDR1 is SGHKS and CDR2 YYEKEE (reference sequence).

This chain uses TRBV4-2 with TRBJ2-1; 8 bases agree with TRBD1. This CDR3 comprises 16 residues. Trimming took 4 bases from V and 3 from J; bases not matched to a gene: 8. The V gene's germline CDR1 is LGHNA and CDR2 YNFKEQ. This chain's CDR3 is CASSRYRDRFYNEQFF. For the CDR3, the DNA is TGTGCCAGCAGCCGGTACCGGGACAGGTTCTACAATGAGCAGTTCTTC.

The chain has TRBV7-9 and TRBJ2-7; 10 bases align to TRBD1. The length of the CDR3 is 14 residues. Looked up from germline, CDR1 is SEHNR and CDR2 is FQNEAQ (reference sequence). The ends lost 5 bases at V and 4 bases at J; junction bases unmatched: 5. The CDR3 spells CASSDRGRGYEQYF. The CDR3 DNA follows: TGTGCCAGCAGCGACAGGGGGCGAGGGTACGAGCAGTACTTC.

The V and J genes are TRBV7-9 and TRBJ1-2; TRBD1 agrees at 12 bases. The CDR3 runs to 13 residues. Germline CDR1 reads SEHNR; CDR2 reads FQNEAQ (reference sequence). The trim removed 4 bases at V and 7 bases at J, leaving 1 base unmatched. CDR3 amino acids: CASSSGQGAGYTF. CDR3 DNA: TGTGCCAGCAGCTCGGGACAGGGGGCTGGCTACACCTTC.

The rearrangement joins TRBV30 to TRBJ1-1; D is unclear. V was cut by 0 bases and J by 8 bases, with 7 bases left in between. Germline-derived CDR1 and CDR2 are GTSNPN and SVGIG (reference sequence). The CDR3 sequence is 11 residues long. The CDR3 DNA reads TGTGCCTGGAGTGTTATTCAGGAAGCTTTCTTT. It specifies CAWSVIQEAFF.

CDR3: CSPRTSGDTQYF. DNA of the CDR3: TGCAGCCCGCGGACTAGCGGAGATACGCAGTATTTT. This sequence joins TRBV29-1 and TRBJ2-3; 10 nucleotides match TRBD2. This CDR3 is built from 12 residues. V was clipped by 8 bases and J by 5 bases; unmatched bases: 4. Germline CDR1 is SQVTM and CDR2 is ANQGSEA.

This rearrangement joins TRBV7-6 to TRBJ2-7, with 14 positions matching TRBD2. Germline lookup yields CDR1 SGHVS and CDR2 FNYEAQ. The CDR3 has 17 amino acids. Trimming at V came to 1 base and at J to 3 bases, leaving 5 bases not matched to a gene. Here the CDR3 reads CASSLVGLAGGFYEQYF. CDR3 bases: TGTGCCAGCAGCTTAGTAGGACTAGCGGGAGGTTTCTACGAGCAGTACTTC.

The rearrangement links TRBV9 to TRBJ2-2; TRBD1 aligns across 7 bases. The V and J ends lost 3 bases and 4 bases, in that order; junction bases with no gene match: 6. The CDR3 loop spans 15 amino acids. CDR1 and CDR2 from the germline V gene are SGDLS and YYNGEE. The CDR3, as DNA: TGTGCCAGCAGCGGGGCAGGGGGTTTCACCGGGGAGCTGTTTTTT. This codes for CASSGAGGFTGELFF.

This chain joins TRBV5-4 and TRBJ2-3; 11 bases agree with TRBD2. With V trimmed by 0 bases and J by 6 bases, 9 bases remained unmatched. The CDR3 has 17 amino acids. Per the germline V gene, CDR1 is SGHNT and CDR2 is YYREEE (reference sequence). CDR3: CASSLAGSGGAPDTQYF. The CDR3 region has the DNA TGTGCCAGCAGCTTGGCAGGTAGCGGGGGGGCCCCGGATACGCAGTATTTT. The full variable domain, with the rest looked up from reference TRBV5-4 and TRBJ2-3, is ETGVTQSPTHLIKTRGQQVTLRCSSQSGHNTVSWYQQALGQGPQFIFQYYREEENGRGNFPPRFSGLQFPNYSSELNVNALELDDSALYLCASSLAGSGGAPDTQYFGPGTRLTVL.

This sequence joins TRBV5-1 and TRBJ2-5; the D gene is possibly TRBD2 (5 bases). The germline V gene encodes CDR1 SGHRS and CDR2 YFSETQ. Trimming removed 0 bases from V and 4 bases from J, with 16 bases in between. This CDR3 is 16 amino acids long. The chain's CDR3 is CASSLDYGMGIETQYF. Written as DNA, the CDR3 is TGCGCCAGCAGCTTGGATTACGGGATGGGGATAGAGACCCAGTACTTC.

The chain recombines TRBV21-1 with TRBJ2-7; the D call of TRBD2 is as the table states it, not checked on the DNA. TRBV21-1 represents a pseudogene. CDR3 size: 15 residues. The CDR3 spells CASSKAGLGAGEQYF. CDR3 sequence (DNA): TGTGCCAGCAGCAAAGCTGGACTAGGAGCGGGCGAGCAGTACTTC.

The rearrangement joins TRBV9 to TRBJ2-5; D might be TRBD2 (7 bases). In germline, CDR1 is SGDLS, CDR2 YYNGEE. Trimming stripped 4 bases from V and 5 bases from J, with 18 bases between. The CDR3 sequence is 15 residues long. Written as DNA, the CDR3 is TGTGCCAGCAGCCCATTTAGTAAGGGGGGGGAGACCCAGTACTTC. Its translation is CASSPFSKGGETQYF.

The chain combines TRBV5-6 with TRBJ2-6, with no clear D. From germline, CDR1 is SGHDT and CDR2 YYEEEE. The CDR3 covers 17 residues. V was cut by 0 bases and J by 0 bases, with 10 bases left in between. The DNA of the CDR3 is TGTGCCAGCAGCTTGGGCTGGCGGCGCTCTGGGGCCAACGTCCTGACTTTC. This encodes CASSLGWRRSGANVLTF.

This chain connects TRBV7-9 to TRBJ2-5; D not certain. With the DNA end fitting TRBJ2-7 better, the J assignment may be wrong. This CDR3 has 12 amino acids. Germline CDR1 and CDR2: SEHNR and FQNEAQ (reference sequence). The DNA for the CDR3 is TGTGCCAGCAGCCCCCTATCCTACGAGCAGTACTTC. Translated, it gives CASSPLSYEQYF.

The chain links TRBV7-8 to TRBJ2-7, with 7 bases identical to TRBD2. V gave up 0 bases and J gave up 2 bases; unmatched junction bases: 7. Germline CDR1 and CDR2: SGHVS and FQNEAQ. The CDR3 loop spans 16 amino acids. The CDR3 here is CASSLAGTSVAYEQYF. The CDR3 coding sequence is TGTGCCAGCAGCTTAGCTGGAACTAGCGTCGCCTACGAGCAGTACTTC.

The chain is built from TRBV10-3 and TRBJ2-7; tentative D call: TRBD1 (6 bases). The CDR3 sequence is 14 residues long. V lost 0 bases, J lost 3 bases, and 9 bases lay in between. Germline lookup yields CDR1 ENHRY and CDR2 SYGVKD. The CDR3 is CAISESGQDYEQYF. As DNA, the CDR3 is TGTGCCATCAGTGAGTCGGGACAAGACTACGAGCAGTACTTC.

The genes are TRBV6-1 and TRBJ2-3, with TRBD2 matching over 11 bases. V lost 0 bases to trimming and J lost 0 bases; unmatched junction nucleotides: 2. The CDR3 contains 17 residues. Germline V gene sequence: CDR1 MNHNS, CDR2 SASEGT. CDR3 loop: CASSEATSGVSTDTQYF. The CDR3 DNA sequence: TGTGCCAGCAGTGAAGCGACTAGCGGGGTTAGCACAGATACGCAGTATTTT.

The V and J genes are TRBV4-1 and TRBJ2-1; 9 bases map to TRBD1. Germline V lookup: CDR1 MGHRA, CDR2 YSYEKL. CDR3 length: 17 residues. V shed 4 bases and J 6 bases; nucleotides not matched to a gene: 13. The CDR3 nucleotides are TGCGCCAGCAGCCTTAGACCCGGGACAGGGTTTAGCAATGAGCAGTTCTTC. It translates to CASSLRPGTGFSNEQFF.

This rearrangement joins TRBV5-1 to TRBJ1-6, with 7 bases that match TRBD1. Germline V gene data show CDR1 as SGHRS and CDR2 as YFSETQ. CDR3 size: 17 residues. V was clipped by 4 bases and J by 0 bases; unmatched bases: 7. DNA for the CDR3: TGCGCCAGCAGCCCTCGGACAGGCAGCTCCTATAATTCACCCCTCCACTTT. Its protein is CASSPRTGSSYNSPLHF.

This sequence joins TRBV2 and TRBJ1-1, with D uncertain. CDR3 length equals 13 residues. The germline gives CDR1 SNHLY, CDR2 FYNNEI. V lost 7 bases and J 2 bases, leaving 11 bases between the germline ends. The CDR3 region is CASKLEGNTEAFF. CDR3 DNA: TGTGCCAGCAAATTGGAGGGTAACACTGAAGCTTTCTTT.

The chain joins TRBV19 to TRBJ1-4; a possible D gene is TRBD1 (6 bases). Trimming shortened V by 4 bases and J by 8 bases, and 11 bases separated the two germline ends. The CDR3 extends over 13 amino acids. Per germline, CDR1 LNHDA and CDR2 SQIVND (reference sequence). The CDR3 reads CASSRDIGEKLFF. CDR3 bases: TGTGCCAGTAGTAGGGACATCGGAGAAAAACTGTTTTTT. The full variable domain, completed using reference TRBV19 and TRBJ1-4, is DGGITQSPKYLFRKEGQNVTLSCEQNLNHDAMYWYRQDPGQGLRLIYYSQIVNDFQKGDIAEGYSVSREKKESFPLTVTSAQKNPTAFYLCASSRDIGEKLFFGSGTQLSVL.

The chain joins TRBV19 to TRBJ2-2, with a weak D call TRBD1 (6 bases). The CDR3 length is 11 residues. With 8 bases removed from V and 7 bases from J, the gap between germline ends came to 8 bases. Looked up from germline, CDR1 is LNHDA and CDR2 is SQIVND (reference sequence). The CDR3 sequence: CASQGYGELFF. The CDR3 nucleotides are TGTGCCAGTCAGGGGTACGGGGAGCTGTTTTTT. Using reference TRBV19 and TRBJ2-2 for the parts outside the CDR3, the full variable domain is DGGITQSPKYLFRKEGQNVTLSCEQNLNHDAMYWYRQDPGQGLRLIYYSQIVNDFQKGDIAEGYSVSREKKESFPLTVTSAQKNPTAFYLCASQGYGELFFGEGSRLTVL.

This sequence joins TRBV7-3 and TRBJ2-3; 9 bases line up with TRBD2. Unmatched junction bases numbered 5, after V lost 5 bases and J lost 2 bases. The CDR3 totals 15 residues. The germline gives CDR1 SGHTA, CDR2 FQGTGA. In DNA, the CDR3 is TGTGCCAGCAGCCCCGGACTAGCGCCCACAGATACGCAGTATTTT. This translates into CASSPGLAPTDTQYF.

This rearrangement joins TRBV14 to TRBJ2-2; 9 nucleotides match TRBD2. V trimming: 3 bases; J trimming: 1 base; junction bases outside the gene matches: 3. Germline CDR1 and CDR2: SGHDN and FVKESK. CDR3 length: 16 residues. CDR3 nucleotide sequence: TGTGCCAGCAGCCAGGTACTAGCGGGGAACACCGGGGAGCTGTTTTTT. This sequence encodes CASSQVLAGNTGELFF.